The 20 T cell receptor beta chains reported below all come from one sample, sequenced in a study of human T cells and chemical hapten exposure (dated by TCRdb to the early 2020s). The method was RACE. Sequenced on a NextSeq 500. Clones were called with MiXCR by TCRdb after fastp trimmed the public reads at Q25, and only in-frame beta chains were retained. Every entry covers one CDR3 protein and lists the most common genes and DNA from its rows. Recorded for this sample are around 71,000 distinct CDR3 sequences; about 9.4% of them occurred a single time. The ten largest clones add up to 2.5% to 3.5% of the sample. The time point tag for this specimen amounts to: patch test 1, 2 weeks after DPC sensitization. The treatment or condition label, as the study defines it: therapeutic diphenylcyclopropenone sensitization with weekly scalp DPC. Sequenced material: whole blood, taken in connection with sensitization to the hapten diphenylcyclopropenone (DPC). These receptors all come from a woman aged 40 to 50 with alopecia areata. Some clones in this sample may be carry-over from other donors' samples.

The rearrangement uses TRBV19 and TRBJ1-2; D is undetermined. The germline gives CDR1 LNHDA, CDR2 SQIVND (reference sequence). Trimming shortened V by 0 bases and J by 5 bases, and 10 bases separated the two germline ends. The CDR3 extends over 14 amino acids. The CDR3 protein is CASSIDRGLYGYTF. CDR3 nucleotides: TGTGCCAGTAGTATAGACCGCGGACTTTATGGCTACACCTTC. Variable domain in full (rest from reference TRBV19 and TRBJ1-2): DGGITQSPKYLFRKEGQNVTLSCEQNLNHDAMYWYRQDPGQGLRLIYYSQIVNDFQKGDIAEGYSVSREKKESFPLTVTSAQKNPTAFYLCASSIDRGLYGYTFGSGTRLTVV.

Only a few counts were recorded for this clonotype. CDR3 region: CASSQPPGQGANTGELFF. CDR3 sequence (DNA): TGCGCCAGCAGCCAACCCCCCGGGCAGGGGGCTAACACCGGGGAGCTGTTTTTT. The chain employs TRBV4-3 and TRBJ2-2; TRBD1 matches 8 bases. This CDR3 region has 18 residues. V was clipped by 2 bases and J by 2 bases; unmatched bases: 10. The germline CDR1 and CDR2 sequences are LGHNA and YSLEER.

This clonotype was counted at least ten times. The chain recombines TRBV20-1 with TRBJ1-6; possible D gene TRBD1, 6 bases. The CDR3 contains 16 residues. V was trimmed by 7 bases and J by 0 bases, leaving 16 bases between them. In germline, CDR1 is DFQATT, CDR2 SNEGSKA (reference sequence). The CDR3, as DNA: TGCAGTGTTTGGACAGACCTCAGCTCCTATAATTCACCCCTCCACTTT. It yields the protein CSVWTDLSSYNSPLHF.

This clonotype appeared many times. This chain uses TRBV4-3 with TRBJ1-1, with D uncertain. The ends were cut back, 4 bases at V and 1 base at J, with 13 bases in the middle. The CDR3 has 15 amino acids. Germline-derived CDR1 and CDR2 are LGHNA and YSLEER. The CDR3 DNA reads TGCGCCAGCAGCCGCTTATCAAGGGAGAACACTGAAGCTTTCTTT. Protein: CASSRLSRENTEAFF.

This clonotype appeared many times. The chain employs TRBV11-3 and TRBJ1-2; tentative D call: TRBD1 (5 bases). The V and J ends lost 1 base and 10 bases respectively, with 19 bases between them. Germline values: CDR1 SGHNT, CDR2 YENEEA. The CDR3 extends over 15 amino acids. The CDR3 spells CASSLVDRGAKFYTF. CDR3 nucleotides: TGTGCCAGCAGCTTAGTCGATCGGGGCGCGAAGTTCTACACCTTC.

This clonotype has only a few counts. The chain has TRBV15 and TRBJ2-7; TRBD2 aligns across 9 bases. The germline V gene has CDR1 LNHNV and CDR2 YYDKDF (reference sequence). The CDR3 runs to 17 residues. With V trimmed by 4 bases and J by 0 bases, 10 bases remained unmatched. The CDR3 loop reads CATSKVLAGLPSYEQYF. Here the CDR3 DNA reads TGTGCCACCAGCAAAGTGCTAGCGGGACTACCCTCCTACGAGCAGTACTTC. Supplemented by reference TRBV15 and TRBJ2-7, the full variable domain reads DAMVIQNPRYQVTQFGKPVTLSCSQTLNHNVMYWYQQKSSQAPKLLFHYYDKDFNNEADTPDNFQSRRPNTSFCFLDIRSPGLGDTAMYLCATSKVLAGLPSYEQYFGPGTRLTVT.

This clonotype was seen many times. The DNA of the CDR3 is TGTGCCAGCACCGAAGAGGGGTGGAACGAGCAGTACTTC. Protein product: CASTEEGWNEQYF. This chain links TRBV6-1 with TRBJ2-7; D might be TRBD1 or TRBD2, each matching 5 bases. Germline assignment: CDR1 MNHNS and CDR2 SASEGT. The CDR3 extends over 13 amino acids. The germline V and J ends were trimmed by 7 bases and 5 bases, with 15 bases remaining between them.

In its sample, this clonotype was seen a few times. CDR3 DNA: TGCGCCAGCAGCCAAGAGAGGGGGGCCGGGGAGACCCAGTACTTC. This translates into CASSQERGAGETQYF. The chain joins TRBV4-3 to TRBJ2-5; either TRBD1 or TRBD2 may supply D (6 bases each). V lost 0 bases to trimming and J lost 5 bases, with 13 bases between them. The CDR3 sequence is 15 residues long. Germline CDR1 reads LGHNA; CDR2 reads YSLEER.

This clonotype was seen repeatedly, ten times or more. The chain joins TRBV12-3 or TRBV12-4 to TRBJ1-2; D is undetermined. V shed 7 bases and J shed 4 bases, with 16 bases lying between them. The CDR3 has 14 residues. The chain's CDR3 is CASTREWGVYGYTF. The CDR3 nucleotides are TGTGCCAGCACACGGGAGTGGGGAGTCTATGGCTACACCTTC.

This clonotype occurred many times. The chain is built from TRBV7-2 and TRBJ2-6; TRBD1 matches at 9 bases. This CDR3 has 20 residues. Looked up from germline, CDR1 is SGHTA and CDR2 is FQGNSA. Losses at the gene ends were 3 bases for V and 0 bases for J; bases not matched to a gene: 12. CDR3 in amino acids: CASSFLPGQGLYSGANVLTF. CDR3 in DNA: TGTGCCAGCAGCTTCCTTCCCGGACAGGGGCTCTACTCTGGGGCCAACGTCCTGACTTTC.

The chain recombines TRBV5-5 with TRBJ1-1; D not resolved. Deletions cut 2 bases from V and 10 bases from J, with 12 bases between. Germline V CDR1 and CDR2: SGHKS, YYEKEE (reference sequence). This CDR3 comprises 12 residues. CDR3 nucleotide sequence: TGTGCCAGCAGCTTTCTTAATGCTGGAGCTTTCTTT. Encoded protein: CASSFLNAGAFF.

Turning to this clonotype: A much more abundant neighbour one base away suggests this may be a read error. The gene calls are TRBV7-2 and TRBJ2-7, with 8 positions matching TRBD1. The CDR3 extends over 14 amino acids. The germline gives CDR1 SGHTA, CDR2 FQGNSA. The DNA for the CDR3 is TGTGCCAGCAGCTTAAGGCAGGGGGCCTACGAGCCGTACTTC. Its protein product is CASSLRQGAYEPYF.

The chain uses TRBV4-2 and TRBJ2-1; D not certain. V gave up 1 base and J gave up 5 bases, with 9 bases separating them. CDR3 length equals 14 residues. Germline values: CDR1 LGHNA, CDR2 YNFKEQ. This chain's CDR3 is CASSQGSNHNEQFF. The CDR3 coding sequence is TGTGCCAGCAGCCAAGGGAGTAATCACAATGAGCAGTTCTTC.

The chain links TRBV10-1 to TRBJ2-7; D gene unclear. The CDR3 is made up of 11 amino acids. CDR1 is WNHNN and CDR2 is SYGVQD in the germline V gene (reference sequence). V lost 3 bases and J 5 bases, leaving 5 bases between the germline ends. This CDR3 is CASSEWNEQYF. The CDR3, as DNA: TGCGCCAGCAGTGAATGGAACGAGCAGTACTTC.

This clonotype was detected only a few times. The rearrangement links TRBV20-1 to TRBJ2-3, with 11 nucleotides matching TRBD2. The germline V gene encodes CDR1 DFQATT and CDR2 SNEGSKA (reference sequence). V was pared by 7 bases and J by 5 bases, with 5 bases of the junction left unmatched. The CDR3 loop spans 13 amino acids. The CDR3 DNA is TGCAGTGGCGTTAGCGGGGGGGTAGATACGCAGTATTTT. This translates into CSGVSGGVDTQYF.

Notes on this clonotype: A much larger clone differs from this one at a single base, so this may be a read error. This rearrangement joins TRBV6-2 or TRBV6-3 to TRBJ2-1; a weak D match, TRBD1 (6 bases). V was pared by 6 bases and J by 6 bases, with 12 bases between. The germline CDR1 and CDR2 sequences are MNHEY and SVGEGT. The CDR3 contains 13 residues. The CDR3 sequence: CASRKTGGNEQFF. The CDR3 DNA follows: TGTGCCAGCAGGAAGACAGGTGGCAATGAGCAGTTCTTC.

In its sample, this clonotype was seen many times. The V and J genes are TRBV7-2 and TRBJ1-6; no reliable D call. CDR1 is SGHTA, CDR2 FQGNSA, per germline. The V gene lost 0 bases and the J gene lost 7 bases, with 16 bases spanning the gap. This CDR3 is built from 17 residues. CDR3 sequence: CASSLAFGRRPNSPLHF. The CDR3, as DNA: TGTGCCAGCAGCTTAGCGTTCGGGAGGCGGCCAAATTCACCCCTCCACTTT.

This clonotype was picked up a small number of times. V is TRBV4-1 and J is TRBJ2-5; D might be TRBD1 (5 bases). In germline, CDR1 is MGHRA, CDR2 YSYEKL. With 5 bases removed from V and 4 bases from J, the gap between germline ends came to 17 bases. CDR3 length: 15 residues. The CDR3 DNA follows: TGCGCCAGCAGCGAGGCAGGGTATACTCGAGAGACCCAGTACTTC. It translates to CASSEAGYTRETQYF.

V gene TRBV7-2 combines with J gene TRBJ1-6; D unclear. The CDR3 runs 13 residues. Germline V gene sequence: CDR1 SGHTA, CDR2 FQGNSA. V was shortened by 6 bases and J by 9 bases, with 12 bases between the two germline ends. CDR3 loop: CASRSSPSSPLHF. The DNA of the CDR3 is TGTGCCAGCAGATCCTCCCCCAGTTCACCCCTCCACTTT.

This clonotype has a count of ten or more. This chain joins TRBV4-3 and TRBJ1-3; D uncertain. Germline-derived CDR1 and CDR2 are LGHNA and YSLEER. The length of the CDR3 is 17 residues. The V and J ends lost 0 bases and 9 bases respectively, with 21 bases between them. The DNA of the CDR3 is TGCGCCAGCAGCCAAGATTTGAGTAGCGGACCGTGGGGCACCATATATTTT. Protein: CASSQDLSSGPWGTIYF.